The 16 T cell receptor beta chains given below trace back to one sample, sequenced in a study of early T cells in non-severe SARS-CoV-2 infection. MiXCR, run by TCRdb on the 5' RACE reads, gives a single entry per CDR3 protein. The repertoire has some 50,000 distinct CDR3 sequences, around a tenth of them found once; the top ten carry 4.2%. The sequencing sample was made of whole blood. These receptors came from an adult who was a healthcare worker with PCR-confirmed SARS-CoV-2 infection or an uninfected control (not recorded which).

The chain uses TRBV20-1 and TRBJ2-3; 8 bases line up with TRBD2. Germline-derived CDR1 and CDR2 are DFQATT and SNEGSKA (reference sequence). The CDR3 is made up of 16 amino acids. J gave up 4 bases and V 6 bases, and 15 bases lay outside the gene matches. Here the CDR3 reads CSAEQLAGYAADTQYF. As DNA, the CDR3 is TGCAGTGCGGAACAGTTAGCGGGATATGCGGCAGATACGCAGTATTTT.

The genes are TRBV5-1 and TRBJ2-1; the D is unclear. This CDR3 contains 13 residues. Trimming removed 0 bases at V and 6 bases at J, with 7 bases between. From germline, CDR1 is SGHRS and CDR2 YFSETQ. The CDR3 DNA is TGCGCCAGCAGCTTGGATGTGGTCAATGAGCAGTTCTTC. It yields the protein CASSLDVVNEQFF.

In this sample, this clonotype turned up many times. V and J are TRBV25-1 and TRBJ1-6; D is possibly TRBD1 (5 bases). The CDR3 totals 15 residues. Trimming left V 6 bases short and J 9 bases short, with 18 bases between. From germline, CDR1 is MGHDK and CDR2 SYGVNS. Written as DNA, the CDR3 is TGTGCCAGCAGCGGCCGATTTGGGACGAGTTCACCCCTCCACTTT. This encodes CASSGRFGTSSPLHF.

This clonotype has at least ten counts. The chain uses TRBV7-9 and TRBJ1-1, with D perhaps TRBD1 (5 bases). The CDR3 contains 13 residues. The ends were cut back, 5 bases at V and 3 bases at J, with 10 bases in the middle. Per the germline V gene, CDR1 is SEHNR and CDR2 is FQNEAQ (reference sequence). Here the CDR3 reads CASSPTGDTEAFF. The DNA for the CDR3 is TGTGCCAGCAGCCCCACGGGGGACACTGAAGCTTTCTTT.

This clonotype was detected a few times. V gene TRBV5-4 combines with J gene TRBJ2-7; the D gene is possibly TRBD1 (5 bases). The CDR3 is 15 residues long. The ends were cut back, 3 bases at V and 2 bases at J, with 15 bases in the middle. The V gene's germline CDR1 is SGHNT and CDR2 YYREEE (reference sequence). This CDR3 reads CASSWRVPDTYEQYF. Here the CDR3 DNA reads TGTGCCAGCAGCTGGCGTGTTCCGGACACCTACGAGCAGTACTTC.

This clonotype has more than one count but fewer than ten. The genes are TRBV2 and TRBJ2-4, with D uncertain. Germline values: CDR1 SNHLY, CDR2 FYNNEI. The length of the CDR3 is 14 residues. Trimming removed 2 bases from V and 3 bases from J, with 8 bases in between. The CDR3 sequence is CASSETEGKNIQYF. The CDR3 DNA reads TGTGCCAGCAGTGAAACGGAAGGCAAAAACATTCAGTACTTC.

At least ten counts were recorded for this clonotype. The chain has TRBV2 and TRBJ1-1; D is possibly TRBD1 (6 bases). Germline CDR1 SNHLY, CDR2 FYNNEI. This CDR3 is built from 13 residues. V lost 4 bases, J lost 6 bases, and 12 bases lay in between. The CDR3 region is CASSGQVFAEAFF. The CDR3 DNA sequence: TGTGCCAGCAGTGGACAGGTTTTCGCTGAAGCTTTCTTT.

This clonotype was observed at least ten times. The chain is built from TRBV29-1 and TRBJ1-1; D gene ambiguous. CDR1 is SQVTM, CDR2 ANQGSEA, per germline. This CDR3 has 10 amino acids. Trimming took off 6 bases at V and 3 bases at J, with 5 bases between the two ends. In DNA form, the CDR3 reads TGCAGCGTAAGGGACACTGAAGCTTTCTTT. Translated: CSVRDTEAFF.

This clonotype was seen repeatedly, ten times or more. Germline is not matched at one junction end, which may reflect a read error. The chain recombines TRBV2 with TRBJ1-4, with 7 bases aligning to TRBD1. Germline V gene sequence: CDR1 SNHLY, CDR2 FYNNEI. CDR3 length equals 14 residues. CDR3 amino acids: CASSTGTDALAGLF. CDR3 DNA sequence: TGTGCCAGCAGTACCGGGACAGACGCCCTGGCGGGGCTTTTT. The full variable domain, its missing parts supplied by reference TRBV2 and TRBJ1-4, is EPEVTQTPSHQVTQMGQEVILRCVPISNHLYFYWYRQILGQKVEFLVSFYNNEISEKSEIFDDQFSVERPDGSNFTLKIRSTKLEDSAMYFCASSTGTDALAGLFGSGTQLSVL.

This clonotype was seen repeatedly, ten times or more. V and J are TRBV7-9 and TRBJ2-3; 10 bases are a match to TRBD2. Per the germline V gene, CDR1 is SEHNR and CDR2 is FQNEAQ (reference sequence). V lost 2 bases and J lost 5; bases outside the gene matches: 7. CDR3 length: 16 residues. The CDR3 loop reads CASSLSLAGVGDTQYF. The CDR3 DNA sequence: TGTGCCAGCAGCTTAAGTCTAGCGGGGGTGGGAGATACGCAGTATTTT.

V is TRBV12-3 or TRBV12-4 and J is TRBJ2-5; the D gene is possibly TRBD2 (5 bases). CDR3 length equals 15 residues. V lost 6 bases to trimming and J lost 0 bases, with 14 bases between them. CDR3 nucleotides: TGTGCCAGCAGACTGGACTCGGCGTACCAAGAGACCCAGTACTTC. Its protein product is CASRLDSAYQETQYF.

The V gene is TRBV3-1, the J gene TRBJ2-7; D gene uncertain. Trimming pared 2 bases from V and 6 bases from J, leaving 8 bases between. CDR3 size: 12 residues. Germline loops: CDR1 LGHDT, CDR2 YNNKEL (reference sequence). For the CDR3, the DNA is TGTGCCAGCAGCCAACTGGGTGGCGAGCAGTACTTC. Amino acids: CASSQLGGEQYF.

This clonotype occurred many times. CDR3 sequence: CASSPTRRPSYEQYF. The CDR3 DNA is TGCGCCAGCAGCCCAACGCGGAGGCCCTCCTACGAGCAGTACTTC. The gene calls are TRBV5-1 and TRBJ2-7, with a tentative D call TRBD2 (5 bases). CDR3 length: 15 residues. V was shortened by 4 bases and J by 0 bases, with 14 bases between the two germline ends. Germline V gives CDR1 SGHRS, CDR2 YFSETQ.

The V gene is TRBV20-1, the J gene TRBJ1-2, with no clear D. The CDR3 has 10 residues. CDR1 and CDR2 from the germline V gene are DFQATT and SNEGSKA (reference sequence). V shed 3 bases and J shed 6 bases, with 5 bases lying between them. CDR3 loop: CSARDDGYTF. The CDR3 region has the DNA TGCAGTGCTAGGGACGATGGCTACACCTTC.

This clonotype has a count of ten or more. The chain carries TRBV3-1 and TRBJ1-2, with 7 bases aligning to TRBD1. After removal of 1 base from V and 2 bases from J, the junction contained 7 bases not matched to a gene. CDR1 is LGHDT, CDR2 YNNKEL, per germline (reference sequence). CDR3 length equals 16 residues. The CDR3 nucleotides read TGTGCCAGCAGCCAAGGACAGGGAGATGTAAACTATGGCTACACCTTC. This encodes CASSQGQGDVNYGYTF.

This clonotype was observed many times. The CDR3: CASSLGLTDTQYF. The CDR3, as DNA: TGTGCCAGCAGCTTAGGTCTGACAGATACGCAGTATTTT. This chain joins TRBV11-2 and TRBJ2-3, with unresolved D. Trimming took off 1 base at V and 3 bases at J, with 5 bases between the two ends. The CDR3 loop spans 13 amino acids. Germline CDR1 is SGHAT and CDR2 is FQNNGV.